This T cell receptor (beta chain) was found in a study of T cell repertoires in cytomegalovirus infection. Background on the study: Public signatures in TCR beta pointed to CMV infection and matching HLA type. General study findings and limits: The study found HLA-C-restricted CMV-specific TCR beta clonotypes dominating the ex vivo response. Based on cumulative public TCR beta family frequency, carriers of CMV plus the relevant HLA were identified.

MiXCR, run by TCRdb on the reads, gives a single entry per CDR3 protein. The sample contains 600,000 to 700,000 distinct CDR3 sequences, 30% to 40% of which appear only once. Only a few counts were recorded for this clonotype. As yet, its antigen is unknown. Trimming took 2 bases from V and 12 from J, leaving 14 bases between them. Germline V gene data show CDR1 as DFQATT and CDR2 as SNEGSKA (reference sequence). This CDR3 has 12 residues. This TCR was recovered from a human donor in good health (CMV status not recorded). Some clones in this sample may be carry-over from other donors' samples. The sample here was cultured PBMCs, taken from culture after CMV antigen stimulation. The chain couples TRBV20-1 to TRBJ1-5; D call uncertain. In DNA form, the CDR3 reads TGCAGTGCTAGAATGGTGGGTGGGGACCAGCATTTT. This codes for CSARMVGGDQHF.